This TCR beta chain was sequenced for a study of neoadjuvant anti-PD-1 for oral cavity cancer. Study-wide context: Most patients had three to four biweekly doses of 3 mg/kg nivolumab before resection.

The sample's time point: after neoadjuvant nivolumab, at surgical resection. There are a few counts of this clone. The antigen is not known. Trimming shortened V by 0 bases and J by 1 base, and 10 bases separated the two germline ends. This CDR3 comprises 15 residues. Germline CDR1 and CDR2: SGHNT and YYREEE (reference sequence). Sequenced by immunoSEQ multiplex PCR; TCRdb stores in-frame clones only, minus some. Of approximately 9,700 clones detected, just under 70% appear once; the ten largest clones hold about 3.9%. General observations from the study: Higher pretreatment Treg/Th17 ratios tracked higher pretreatment blood clonality.

The source of this sequence is a person aged 35-79 years with oral cavity squamous cell carcinoma. The J gene is TRBJ1-2, the V gene TRBV5-4; no clear D gene. Sequences were derived from PBMCs, sampled after nivolumab (anti-PD-1) treatment. CDR3 in amino acids: CASSLEGLRNYGYTF. As DNA, the CDR3 is TGTGCCAGCAGCTTGGAGGGCCTGCGTAACTATGGCTACACCTTC.